This entry lists 18 T cell receptor beta chains sequenced from one sample in a study of T cell repertoires in cytomegalovirus infection. These receptors lack a known antigen. TCRdb fed the reads into MiXCR, producing one record per CDR3 protein. This table has 90,000 to 110,000 distinct CDR3 sequences, about 30% appearing once. The input for sequencing was CD8+ T cells from cultured PBMCs, taken from culture after CMV antigen stimulation. Every receptor here comes from a human donor in good health (CMV status not recorded). Some clones in this sample may be carry-over from other donors' samples.

This clonotype occurred a few times. The gene calls are TRBV2 and TRBJ2-1; D is possibly TRBD1 or TRBD2 (6 bases each). Germline values: CDR1 SNHLY, CDR2 FYNNEI. There are 14 residues in the CDR3. V lost 8 bases and J lost 0, with 11 bases in between. CDR3 in amino acids: CASLGGRSYNEQFF. Here the CDR3 DNA reads TGTGCCAGCTTAGGGGGGCGCTCCTACAATGAGCAGTTCTTC. Full variable domain (rest looked up from reference TRBV2 and TRBJ2-1): EPEVTQTPSHQVTQMGQEVILRCVPISNHLYFYWYRQILGQKVEFLVSFYNNEISEKSEIFDDQFSVERPDGSNFTLKIRSTKLEDSAMYFCASLGGRSYNEQFFGPGTRLTVL.

This clonotype was found a few times. This chain links TRBV6-1 with TRBJ2-2, with 9 bases fitting TRBD2. V lost 7 bases to trimming and J lost 8 bases; unmatched junction nucleotides: 8. The germline V gene has CDR1 MNHNS and CDR2 SASEGT. This CDR3 has 14 residues. The CDR3 DNA reads as TGTGCCAGCAAGGCGGGGGGGCTGTTGGGGGAGCTGTTTTTT. Its translation: CASKAGGLLGELFF.

This chain joins TRBV19 and TRBJ1-1; tentative D call: TRBD1 (5 bases). Trimming pared 3 bases from V and 4 bases from J, leaving 15 bases between. CDR3 size: 15 residues. CDR1 LNHDA and CDR2 SQIVND come from the germline V gene (reference sequence). The CDR3 spells CASSIIPGSPTEAFF. DNA of the CDR3: TGTGCCAGTAGTATCATCCCAGGGAGTCCCACTGAAGCTTTCTTT.

This clonotype was observed a handful of times. The gene calls are TRBV6-6 and TRBJ2-5; unclear D gene. Trimming took 0 bases from V and 4 from J, leaving 6 bases between them. Germline-derived CDR1 and CDR2 are MNHNY and SVGAGI (reference sequence). CDR3 size: 13 residues. In nucleotides, the CDR3 is TGTGCCAGCAGTTACTCCGATTCAGAGACCCAGTACTTC. This gives the protein CASSYSDSETQYF.

This clonotype was observed many times. The chain combines TRBV7-6 with TRBJ2-3; D is possibly TRBD2 (6 bases). Per germline, CDR1 SGHVS and CDR2 FNYEAQ. V was trimmed by 4 bases and J by 10 bases, leaving 21 bases between them. The CDR3 extends over 15 amino acids. CDR3 DNA sequence: TGTGCCAGCAGCTCCGGGAGTGGTGGGGGAGGTCCGCAGTATTTT. Protein product: CASSSGSGGGGPQYF.

Ten or more counts support this clonotype. V usage is TRBV7-2 and J usage is TRBJ1-5; TRBD1 matches at 7 bases. CDR1 SGHTA and CDR2 FQGNSA come from the germline V gene. The CDR3 has 13 residues. The V gene end was trimmed by 5 bases and the J gene end by 7 bases; junction bases not matched to a gene: 5. CDR3: CASSQGGIQPQHF. The DNA for the CDR3 is TGTGCCAGCAGCCAGGGGGGTATCCAGCCCCAGCATTTT.

This clonotype has a handful of counts. The rearrangement joins TRBV7-9 to TRBJ1-1; D not certain. Germline assignment: CDR1 SEHNR and CDR2 FQNEAQ (reference sequence). The V and J ends lost 3 bases and 1 base respectively, with 9 bases between them. This CDR3 has 14 residues. CDR3 sequence: CASSLSDGNTEAFF. As DNA, the CDR3 is TGTGCCAGCAGCTTGTCCGACGGGAACACTGAAGCTTTCTTT.

This clonotype was observed a few times. The V and J genes are TRBV19 and TRBJ1-4; 8 bases match TRBD1. With 6 bases clipped from V and 15 bases from J, the junction kept 12 bases outside the gene matches. This CDR3 comprises 13 residues. Germline CDR1 reads LNHDA; CDR2 reads SQIVND (reference sequence). CDR3 protein: CASSVVNRDRLFF. The CDR3, as DNA: TGTGCCAGTAGCGTCGTCAACCGGGACAGGTTGTTTTTT.

V is TRBV19 and J is TRBJ1-1; D possibly corresponds to TRBD1 (5 bases). Looked up from germline, CDR1 is LNHDA and CDR2 is SQIVND (reference sequence). The CDR3 length is 11 residues. Trimming removed 6 bases at V and 11 bases at J, with 13 bases between. The CDR3 DNA is TGTGCCAGTAGGACGGGGCGTGGGGCTTTCTTT. This gives the protein CASRTGRGAFF.

This clonotype has more than one count but fewer than ten. The chain links TRBV27 to TRBJ1-1, with 7 bases aligning to TRBD1. CDR1 and CDR2 from the germline V gene are MNHEY and SMNVEV (reference sequence). J lost 2 bases, V lost 5 bases, and 8 bases had no gene match. The CDR3 contains 15 residues. CDR3: CASSALTGSNTEAFF. Written as DNA, the CDR3 is TGTGCCAGCAGTGCCTTGACAGGGTCTAACACTGAAGCTTTCTTT.

The rearrangement joins TRBV5-6 to TRBJ2-2; D remains ambiguous. The CDR3 loop spans 16 amino acids. Trimming removed 0 bases from V and 0 bases from J, with 9 bases in between. In germline, CDR1 is SGHDT, CDR2 YYEEEE. The CDR3 sequence is CASSLVAAANTGELFF. CDR3 nucleotide sequence: TGTGCCAGCAGCTTGGTAGCAGCCGCGAACACCGGGGAGCTGTTTTTT.

In its sample, this clonotype was seen a few times. The V call is TRBV7-2, the J call TRBJ2-7; 9 bases line up with TRBD2. Losses at the gene ends were 1 base for V and 2 bases for J; bases not matched to a gene: 6. From germline, CDR1 is SGHTA and CDR2 FQGNSA. There are 16 residues in the CDR3. CDR3 residues: CASSLVAGVQTYEQYF. Here the CDR3 DNA reads TGTGCCAGCAGCTTAGTAGCGGGGGTACAGACCTACGAGCAGTACTTC.

This clonotype was observed a few times. The V and J genes are TRBV6-5 and TRBJ1-1; maybe TRBD1 (5 bases). V lost 3 bases and J lost 3, with 14 bases in between. The CDR3 loop spans 15 amino acids. Germline loops: CDR1 MNHEY, CDR2 SVGAGI. Here the CDR3 DNA reads TGTGCCAGCAGTTATTATGGGGCTGGGGACACTGAAGCTTTCTTT. Translation gives CASSYYGAGDTEAFF.

This rearrangement joins TRBV27 to TRBJ1-1, with 7 bases that match TRBD1. Trimming took 8 bases from V and 7 from J; bases not matched to a gene: 16. This CDR3 is 15 amino acids long. CDR1 and CDR2 (germline): MNHEY, SMNVEV (reference sequence). The DNA of the CDR3 is TGTGCCAGCTCGCCCCTACTCGACAGGGAGGTTGAAGCTTTCTTT. Protein sequence: CASSPLLDREVEAFF.

This clonotype was observed many times. The chain links TRBV7-2 to TRBJ2-3, with D perhaps TRBD2 (6 bases). The CDR3 contains 13 residues. Trimming took 5 bases from V and 5 from J, leaving 11 bases between them. From germline, CDR1 is SGHTA and CDR2 FQGNSA. DNA for the CDR3: TGTGCCAGCAGCGGTACCGGGGGAGATACGCAGTATTTT. Translating gives CASSGTGGDTQYF.

This clonotype occurred many times. The chain joins TRBV7-8 to TRBJ2-1, with D possibly matching TRBD1 (5 bases). Trimming shortened V by 1 base and J by 1 base, and 11 bases separated the two germline ends. Looked up from germline, CDR1 is SGHVS and CDR2 is FQNEAQ. This CDR3 is built from 16 residues. CDR3 loop: CASSLGQGPSYNEQFF. CDR3 in DNA: TGTGCCAGCAGCTTAGGCCAGGGCCCGTCCTACAATGAGCAGTTCTTC.

The chain employs TRBV7-2 and TRBJ2-7; TRBD1 or TRBD2 may be the D gene (5 bases each). Germline V lookup: CDR1 SGHTA, CDR2 FQGNSA. With 5 bases removed from V and 2 bases from J, the gap between germline ends came to 16 bases. The CDR3 covers 15 residues. Here the CDR3 DNA reads TGTGCCAGCAGCCCAAACCGGGACGGAACCTACGAGCAGTACTTC. It specifies CASSPNRDGTYEQYF.

This clonotype was counted at least ten times. This chain joins TRBV11-1 and TRBJ1-1, with D possibly matching TRBD1 (5 bases). Germline assignment: CDR1 SGHAT and CDR2 FQDESV (reference sequence). Trimming took 6 bases from V and 7 from J, leaving 15 bases between them. The CDR3 extends over 13 amino acids. CDR3 in amino acids: CASRRGAALEAFF. The CDR3 coding sequence is TGTGCCAGCAGGCGCGGGGCGGCCCTTGAAGCTTTCTTT. Combining the CDR3 with reference TRBV11-1 and TRBJ1-1 gives the whole variable domain EAEVAQSPRYKITEKSQAVAFWCDPISGHATLYWYRQILGQGPELLVQFQDESVVDDSQLPKDRFSAERLKGVDSTLKIQPAELGDSAMYLCASRRGAALEAFFGQGTRLTVV.